A single sample is the source of the 14 T cell receptor beta chains below, sequenced in a study of T-cell reconstitution after alpha-beta-depleted transplantation in children. TCRbeta library construction was performed incorporating unique molecular identifiers. TCRdb reprocessed the PCR reads with MiXCR, giving one entry per CDR3 protein. This repertoire shows some 290,000 distinct CDR3 sequences, around 25% found once; its top ten account for 10% to 11%. This specimen was PBMCs, mostly from graft donor cells, taken 180 days after TCRalphabeta/CD19-depleted stem cell transplant. The receptor source for this set is a male patient under 18 who had a stem cell transplant for acute lymphoblastic leukemia, so the T cells may come from the graft donor.

This clonotype has a handful of counts. The chain couples TRBV7-9 to TRBJ1-1; no reliable D call. Trimming shortened V by 1 base and J by 4 bases, and 10 bases separated the two germline ends. This CDR3 is built from 14 residues. The germline CDR1 and CDR2 sequences are SEHNR and FQNEAQ (reference sequence). The CDR3 here is CASSLGWAVTEAFF. CDR3 DNA sequence: TGTGCCAGCAGCTTAGGGTGGGCGGTCACTGAAGCTTTCTTT. The entire variable domain, with the rest obtained from reference TRBV7-9 and TRBJ1-1, is as follows: DTGVSQNPRHKITKRGQNVTFRCDPISEHNRLYWYRQTLGQGPEFLTYFQNEAQLEKSRLLSDRFSAERPKGSFSTLEIQRTEQGDSAMYLCASSLGWAVTEAFFGQGTRLTVV.

The V call is TRBV3-1, the J call TRBJ2-1; 14 positions agree with TRBD2. This CDR3 region has 15 residues. V was pared by 4 bases and J by 7 bases, with 3 bases of the junction left unmatched. Germline V gives CDR1 LGHDT, CDR2 YNNKEL (reference sequence). The CDR3 nucleotides read TGTGCCAGCAGCCCGACTAGCGGGAGGGCGAATGAGCAGTTCTTC. Encoded protein: CASSPTSGRANEQFF.

Notes on this clonotype: Mismatch with germline at one junction end may stem from a read error. This rearrangement joins TRBV4-1 to TRBJ2-7, with D tentatively TRBD1 (6 bases). The CDR3 consists of 16 residues. From germline, CDR1 is MGHRA and CDR2 YSYEKL. The CDR3 sequence is CVSSQEPRGGPYEQYF. The CDR3 DNA follows: TGCGTCAGCAGCCAGGAGCCCAGGGGTGGCCCCTACGAGCAGTACTTC.

This clonotype has a count of ten or more. This chain links TRBV12-3 or TRBV12-4 with TRBJ1-2, with D possibly matching TRBD1 (6 bases). The CDR3 is 12 residues long. With 5 bases removed from V and 8 bases from J, the gap between germline ends came to 12 bases. The chain's CDR3 is CASSPRQEGYTF. The CDR3 DNA is TGTGCCAGCAGTCCCCGACAGGAAGGCTACACCTTC.

This clonotype was detected ten times or more. V gene TRBV10-3 combines with J gene TRBJ1-1; weak D call: TRBD1 (6 bases). Germline CDR1 reads ENHRY; CDR2 reads SYGVKD. Trimming took 6 bases from V and 7 from J, leaving 9 bases between them. The CDR3 contains 11 residues. The CDR3 is CAIRTGIEAFF. The CDR3 nucleotides read TGTGCCATCAGGACAGGAATTGAAGCTTTCTTT.

This clonotype was found a few times. The rearrangement joins TRBV5-1 to TRBJ2-3, with 8 bases lining up with TRBD2. The CDR3 extends over 15 amino acids. The germline CDR1 and CDR2 sequences are SGHRS and YFSETQ. J gave up 2 bases and V 4 bases, and 6 bases lay outside the gene matches. CDR3 bases: TGCGCCAGCAGCATCAGCGGGGGTTCCACAGATACGCAGTATTTT. This codes for CASSISGGSTDTQYF.

The table lists this clonotype with a few counts. The chain joins TRBV20-1 to TRBJ1-5; possible D gene TRBD1, 5 bases. The V end lost 6 bases, the J end lost 3 bases, and 15 bases lay between the germline ends. CDR1 is DFQATT, CDR2 SNEGSKA, per germline (reference sequence). This CDR3 contains 14 residues. The CDR3 DNA follows: TGCAGTGCCCCGTCCCAGGGTTACAATCAGCCCCAGCATTTT. It translates to CSAPSQGYNQPQHF.

The V call is TRBV12-3 or TRBV12-4, the J call TRBJ2-3, with 8 bases aligning to TRBD1. The CDR3 has 16 amino acids. After removal of 6 bases from V and 4 bases from J, the junction contained 12 bases not matched to a gene. The CDR3 nucleotides are TGTGCCAGCAGCACCCGGGACAGGATACTCCCAGATACGCAGTATTTT. It translates to CASSTRDRILPDTQYF.

CDR3 loop: CASSMTSGLYQETQYF. The CDR3 nucleotides read TGTGCCAGTAGTATGACTAGCGGGCTGTACCAAGAGACCCAGTACTTC. The chain links TRBV19 to TRBJ2-5; 10 nucleotides align to TRBD2. Trimming took 3 bases from V and 0 from J; bases not matched to a gene: 4. CDR1 and CDR2 (germline): LNHDA, SQIVND (reference sequence). This CDR3 is 16 amino acids long.

The chain couples TRBV7-7 to TRBJ2-1, with 12 bases lining up with TRBD2. This CDR3 spans 15 amino acids. The germline gives CDR1 SSHAT, CDR2 FNYEAQ (reference sequence). Trimming took 1 base from V and 8 from J; bases not matched to a gene: 3. CDR3 sequence reads: CASSLGTSGADEQFF. The CDR3 region has the DNA TGTGCCAGCAGCTTAGGGACTAGCGGGGCGGATGAGCAGTTCTTC.

This chain joins TRBV5-1 and TRBJ1-2; D gene unclear. The CDR3 is made up of 12 amino acids. CDR1 is SGHRS and CDR2 is YFSETQ in the germline V gene. V was trimmed by 2 bases and J by 8 bases, leaving 10 bases between them. The CDR3 here is CASSLGARGYTF. The CDR3 nucleotides read TGCGCCAGCAGCTTAGGAGCCCGAGGCTACACCTTC.

This clonotype was recorded many times. This sequence joins TRBV12-3 or TRBV12-4 and TRBJ2-1; 8 bases line up with TRBD2. V lost 4 bases to trimming and J lost 5 bases; unmatched junction nucleotides: 1. The CDR3 sequence is 13 residues long. The CDR3 DNA is TGTGCCAGCAGTTCGGGAGGGAACAATGAGCAGTTCTTC. Translating gives CASSSGGNNEQFF.

The sample holds a few counts of this clonotype. V is TRBV29-1 and J is TRBJ1-3; D call uncertain. Germline loops: CDR1 SQVTM, CDR2 ANQGSEA. Trimming pared 6 bases from V and 0 bases from J, leaving 12 bases between. The CDR3 loop spans 14 amino acids. This CDR3 reads CSVTVFDSGNTIYF. DNA of the CDR3: TGCAGCGTGACCGTCTTCGACTCTGGAAACACCATATATTTT.

This clonotype was observed a handful of times. V and J are TRBV5-1 and TRBJ2-1; no reliable D call. The CDR3 extends over 12 amino acids. CDR1 and CDR2 (germline): SGHRS, YFSETQ. V was clipped by 2 bases and J by 7 bases, with 7 bases between them. The CDR3 spells CASSLLPNEQFF. DNA for the CDR3: TGCGCCAGCAGCTTACTACCTAATGAGCAGTTCTTC.